The T cell receptor (beta chain) described here comes from a study of vaccination effects on CD4 cells after COVID-19. At the level of the study: A median of 72 days separated the second dose and sampling.

Study findings and constraints: Marked clonal contraction was seen late after vaccination (in both infection- and vaccine-induced clones).

Culturing for about 9 days preceded CD4+ T cell isolation. It was two doses of either the BNT162b2 or mRNA-1273 vaccine that participants received. Vaccine recipients lacked prior SARS-CoV-2 infection and had negative nucleocapsid antibodies. A half-volume exchange with IL-2 medium occurred on days 3 and 7. Regarding this clone: Antigen: not known.

Clones were read by immunoSEQ multiplex PCR, and TCRdb kept only the in-frame ones, dropping some. The sample yields 45,000 to 60,000 clones, 70% seen once. V lost 1 base, J lost 0 bases, and 11 bases stayed unmatched. Germline CDR1 reads MGHRA; CDR2 reads YSYEKL. This CDR3 has 20 amino acids. This sequence was found in a human donor who received a COVID-19 vaccine. The gene calls are TRBV4-1 and TRBJ1-6, with 8 bases lining up with TRBD1. The source material was CD4+ T cells from PBMCs cultured without peptide, sampled after COVID-19 vaccination. The CDR3 region is CASSQGGASTGASYNSPLHF. The CDR3 nucleotides read TGCGCCAGCAGCCAAGGGGGTGCCTCGACAGGGGCCTCCTATAATTCACCCCTCCACTTT.